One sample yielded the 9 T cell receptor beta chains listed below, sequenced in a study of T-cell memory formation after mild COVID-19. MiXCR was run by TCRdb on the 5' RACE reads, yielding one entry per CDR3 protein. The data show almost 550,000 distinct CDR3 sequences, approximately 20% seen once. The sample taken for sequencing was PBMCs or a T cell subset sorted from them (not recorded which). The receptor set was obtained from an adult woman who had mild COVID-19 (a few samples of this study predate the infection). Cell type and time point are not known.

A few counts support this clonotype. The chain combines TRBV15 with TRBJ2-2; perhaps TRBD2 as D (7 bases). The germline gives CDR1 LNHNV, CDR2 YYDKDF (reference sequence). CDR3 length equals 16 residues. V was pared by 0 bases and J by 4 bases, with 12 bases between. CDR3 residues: CATSRDRGLSTGELFF. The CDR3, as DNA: TGTGCCACCAGCAGAGACAGGGGACTAAGCACCGGGGAGCTGTTTTTT.

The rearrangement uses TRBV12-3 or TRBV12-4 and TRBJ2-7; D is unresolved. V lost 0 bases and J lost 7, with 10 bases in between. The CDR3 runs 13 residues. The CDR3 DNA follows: TGTGCCAGCAGTTTAGCGCACAGTCGGGAGCAGTACTTC. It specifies CASSLAHSREQYF.

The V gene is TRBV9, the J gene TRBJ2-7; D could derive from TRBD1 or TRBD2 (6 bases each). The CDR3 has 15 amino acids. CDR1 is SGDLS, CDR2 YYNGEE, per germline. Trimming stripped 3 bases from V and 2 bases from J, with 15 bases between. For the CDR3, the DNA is TGTGCCAGCAGCGGGGGGGCAGGCCTAACCTACGAGCAGTACTTC. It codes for CASSGGAGLTYEQYF.

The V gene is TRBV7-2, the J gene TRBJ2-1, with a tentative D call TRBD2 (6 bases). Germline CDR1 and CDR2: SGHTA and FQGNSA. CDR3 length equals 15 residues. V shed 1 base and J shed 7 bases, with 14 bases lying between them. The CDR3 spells CASSLGPSEGNEQFF. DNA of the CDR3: TGTGCCAGCAGCTTAGGGCCTAGCGAGGGGAATGAGCAGTTCTTC.

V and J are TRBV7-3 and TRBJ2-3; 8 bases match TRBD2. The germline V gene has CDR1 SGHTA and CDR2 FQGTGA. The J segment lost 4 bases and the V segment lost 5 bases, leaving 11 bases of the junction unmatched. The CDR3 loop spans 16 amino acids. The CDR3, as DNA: TGTGCCAGCAGCCGGCATACCGGGACTAGGTCAGATACGCAGTATTTT. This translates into CASSRHTGTRSDTQYF.

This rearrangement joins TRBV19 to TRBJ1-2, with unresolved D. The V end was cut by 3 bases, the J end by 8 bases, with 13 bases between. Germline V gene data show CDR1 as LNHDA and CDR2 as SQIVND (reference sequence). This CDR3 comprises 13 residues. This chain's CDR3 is CASSIWTGLGYTF. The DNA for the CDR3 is TGTGCCAGTAGTATCTGGACGGGATTGGGCTACACCTTC.

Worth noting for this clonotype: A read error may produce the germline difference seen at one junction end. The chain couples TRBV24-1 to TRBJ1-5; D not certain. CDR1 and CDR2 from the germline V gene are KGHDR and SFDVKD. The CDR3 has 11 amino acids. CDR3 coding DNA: TGTGCCACCAGTCGACTCCGCTCAGCGGGTTTT. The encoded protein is CATSRLRSAGF.

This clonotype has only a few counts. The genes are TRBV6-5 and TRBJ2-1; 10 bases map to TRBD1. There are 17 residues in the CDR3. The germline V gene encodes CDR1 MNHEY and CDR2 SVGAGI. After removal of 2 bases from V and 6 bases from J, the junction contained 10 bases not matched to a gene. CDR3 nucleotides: TGTGCCAGCAGTTACATCCCCCGGGACAGGGGAATCAATGAGCAGTTCTTC. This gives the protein CASSYIPRDRGINEQFF.

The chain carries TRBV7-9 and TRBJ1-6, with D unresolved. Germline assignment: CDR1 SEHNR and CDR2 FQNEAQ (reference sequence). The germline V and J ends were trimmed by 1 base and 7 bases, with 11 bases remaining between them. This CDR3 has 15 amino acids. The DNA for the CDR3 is TGTGCCAGCAGCTTAGGGGGAATCGAGAATTCACCCCTCCACTTT. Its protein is CASSLGGIENSPLHF.